One and the same sample provided the 8 T cell receptor beta chains below, sequenced in a study of post-analysis software for immune sequencing data. The study's findings and limits: In patients, TRBV5-6, TRBV5-1 and TRBV20-1 belonged to roughly five TRBV segments found more frequently than in controls.

What these receptors recognize is not known. The TCR beta cDNA libraries contained unique molecular identifiers. MiXCR, applied by TCRdb to the PCR reads, yields one record per CDR3 protein. The sample holds about 380,000 distinct CDR3 sequences, roughly 35% seen once. Sequenced: blood. Every receptor here comes from a girl under 18 with multiple sclerosis.

This clonotype was picked up a small number of times. The chain has TRBV28 and TRBJ2-5; D is ambiguous. This CDR3 spans 14 amino acids. Trimming stripped 4 bases from V and 1 base from J, with 10 bases between. Germline CDR1 MDHEN, CDR2 SYDVKM. The CDR3 bases are TGTGCCAGCAGTTATTACAGTTTCCAAGAGACCCAGTACTTC. This encodes CASSYYSFQETQYF.

The sample holds many counts of this clonotype. This sequence joins TRBV9 and TRBJ2-7; TRBD2 matches 9 bases. From germline, CDR1 is SGDLS and CDR2 YYNGEE. This CDR3 contains 17 residues. V lost 5 bases to trimming and J lost 5 bases; unmatched junction nucleotides: 17. CDR3 amino acids: CASSGSSSGTLYHEQYF. The CDR3 DNA reads as TGTGCCAGCAGTGGATCCTCTAGCGGGACATTGTACCACGAGCAGTACTTC.

V is TRBV28 and J is TRBJ1-6; no clear D gene. CDR1 and CDR2 (germline): MDHEN, SYDVKM. Trimming removed 2 bases from V and 11 bases from J, with 4 bases in between. The length of the CDR3 is 11 residues. The CDR3 is CASSLRPPLHF. CDR3 nucleotide sequence: TGTGCCAGCAGTTTACGCCCACCCCTCCACTTT.

This clonotype came up a few times. The chain joins TRBV6-2 or TRBV6-3 to TRBJ2-5, with a possible D match to TRBD2 (6 bases). Trimming left V 6 bases short and J 7 bases short, with 21 bases between. The germline V gene has CDR1 MNHEY and CDR2 SVGEGT. The CDR3 spans 15 residues. Written as DNA, the CDR3 is TGTGCCAGCAGCCTTACTAGCCTACCCCGCGGGACCCAGTACTTC. As protein: CASSLTSLPRGTQYF.

This clonotype was seen only a few times. The CDR3 region is CASTEAGGASFDEQYF. DNA for the CDR3: TGTGCCAGCACGGAAGCGGGGGGCGCCTCCTTCGACGAGCAGTACTTC. The chain recombines TRBV7-2 with TRBJ2-4, with 9 nucleotides matching TRBD2. The DNA end favors TRBJ2-7, so the J call may be wrong. Germline CDR1 is SGHTA and CDR2 is FQGNSA. CDR3 length: 16 residues.

This clonotype was seen more than once but under ten times. The chain recombines TRBV5-1 with TRBJ2-7, with D possibly being TRBD2 (5 bases). Germline lookup yields CDR1 SGHRS and CDR2 YFSETQ. The CDR3 extends over 11 amino acids. Trimming removed 5 bases at V and 4 bases at J, with 7 bases between. CDR3 residues: CASREGYEQYF. As DNA, the CDR3 is TGCGCCAGCAGAGAGGGTTACGAGCAGTACTTC.

This chain links TRBV12-3 or TRBV12-4 with TRBJ1-6, with TRBD1 matching 10 bases. The CDR3 runs to 14 residues. V was pared by 5 bases and J by 7 bases, with 2 bases of the junction left unmatched. In DNA, the CDR3 is TGTGCCAGCAGTCCGGGACAGGGGAATTCACCCCTCCACTTT. As protein: CASSPGQGNSPLHF.

This chain joins TRBV5-1 and TRBJ1-1; possibly TRBD1 for D (5 bases). The germline V gene has CDR1 SGHRS and CDR2 YFSETQ. The CDR3 is made up of 16 amino acids. The V gene lost 6 bases and the J gene lost 0 bases, with 18 bases spanning the gap. In nucleotides, the CDR3 is TGCGCCAGCACTATAGGGGCCCAAGGGGTGAACACTGAAGCTTTCTTT. Its translation: CASTIGAQGVNTEAFF.